This T cell receptor beta chain was recorded in a study of shared clonotypes between healthy human individuals (dated by TCRdb to about 2020). About the investigation overall: The cohort included three men and a couple of women between 18 and 49 years of age. To estimate repertoire size and how much clonotype sharing occurs between individuals, the study deeply sequenced the blood TCR repertoires of roughly 5 healthy adults. For each donor, CD4 naive and CD4 memory were each given three plates, CD8 naive was given two plates, and CD8 memory was given one plate. To increase sequencing depth and limit assay-specific biases, TCR repertoire library preparation and sequencing were carried out by different laboratories using diverse techniques. Leukapheresis yielded between about 0.94 and 10 billion PBMCs per donor.

Donors were healthy HIV-negative adults with no recently reported acute infections or vaccinations. All donors were Caucasian adults living in Nashville, Tennessee, USA. CD4+ T cells were enriched through magnetic negative selection, after which naive cells were positively selected on CD45RA and the remaining negative fraction served as the memory subset. Blood was collected by leukapheresis, and PBMCs were isolated by Ficoll-Histopaque density gradient centrifugation and then cryopreserved in liquid nitrogen vapor phase. Analytical flow cytometry was used to check the purity and quantity of each magnetically sorted T cell population. Genomic DNA was isolated from every sorted fraction and measured by UV absorbance on a Nanodrop 2000c. Concerning this clone: It has no known antigen specificity. Base-call qualities are not available, and no considerably larger clone is one nucleotide away.

TCR CDR3 regions were amplified from genomic DNA by multiplex PCR using the deep immunoSEQ assay. Extracted genomic DNA from each cell subset was spread evenly across all wells of several immunoSEQ 96-well plates, with each plate serving as a replicate. For sorted subsets, each replicate PCR was loaded with roughly 200 ng genomic DNA, equivalent to 32,000 or so T cell genomes. Purified libraries were quantified with a Qubit 3.0 fluorometer, sized on a Bioanalyzer 2100, and re-quantified with the KAPA Library Quantification kit. Every immunoSEQ 96-well plate was sequenced on a dedicated single-read 150-cycle Illumina NextSeq 550 flow cell. On the authors' methods: Because the immunoSEQ output held only junctional sequences and lacked quality scores, the filtering could not match the filtering applied to full-length reads. To assign V/J genes and CDR3, sequences were annotated against IMGT germline references using PyIR, a Python wrapper for IgBLAST v1.9. Any read was removed if the V/J assignment was weak (E-value above 1e-6), the CDR3 was missing, or the read contained stop codons, out-of-frame junctions, or ambiguous translated residues. A V3J clonotype was defined by an identical inferred V gene, J gene, and CDR3 amino acid sequence. To compute the percentage overlap between repertoires, the number of shared unique clonotypes was divided by the size of the smaller repertoire. Three approaches were used to assess repertoire richness: RTK rarefaction, the Chao1 estimator, and Recon v2.1 estimates of unobserved clonotypes. Generation probabilities were computed with OLGA for all TCRbeta clonotypes obtained by the gDNA method from four donors. Not all clones reach the TCRdb copy of this immuneACCESS table, which keeps in-frame sequences only. Checked studies attribute under half of the gap to unresolved V genes and leave the rest unexplained. The V and J calls and clone size are taken from that table; D and trimming were inferred from the DNA. The sample data list hundreds of thousands of clones, and 60% to 80% of these were observed just once. Together, the top ten hold roughly 1.8% of the sample.

Broad study findings and their caveats: Rarefaction of sorted-subset datasets indicated incomplete sequencing despite the large sequencing depth. Compared with non-shared clonotypes, the clonotypes found in all four sorted-subset donors had higher generation probabilities. Because the study included only a small number of donors, the genetic and exposure-history diversity represented was limited. Across a few donors, about 4.5% of naive CD4, roughly 3.5% of naive CD8, about 2% of memory CD4, and 0.4% of memory CD8 clonotypes were shared. Larger estimated clonotype richness was generally found for naive subsets than for memory subsets. Sampling was restricted to blood, and TCR repertoires in tissues likely differ from the TCR repertoires found in blood. Pairwise subsampling indicated that sequencing depth was expected to affect the degree of clonotype sharing among donors.

V lost 1 base and J lost 4 bases; the stretch between them is 8 bases long. The germline V gene encodes CDR1 SGHNT and CDR2 YENEEA. The CDR3 runs 14 amino acids, cysteine and phenylalanine included. Only the CDR3 part of the read is kept: 42 bases, read in frame from the first base. The chain is encoded by TRBV11-3 joined to TRBJ1-3; TRBD1 is a weak D gene call, 6 bases matching. The sequence came from a woman under 40 in good health. Sequencing used memory CD4+ T cells sorted from blood. The sample's cell subset or site label, in plain terms: CD45RA-negative fraction. This receptor carries the CDR3 CASSLVRGGNTIYF. At the DNA level, the sequence is TGTGCCAGCAGCTTAGTCAGGGGAGGAAACACCATATATTTT.